A single T cell receptor beta chain is shown here with its context. Its matching antigen is unknown. Data came from immunoSEQ multiplex PCR; TCRdb stores just in-frame clones and leaves some out. The sample lists approximately 180,000 clones, approximately 92% occurring once. This specimen comes from a study of T cell responses to AZD1222 COVID-19 vaccine. Study-wide results and limits: CD4 TCRs covered the whole spike, strongest at regions 160-218 and 743-854. The donor group comprised mostly white British people and more females; the analysis possibly underestimated clonal diversity. Spike-specific TCR breadth and depth were elevated following two AZD1222 doses.

Germline loops: CDR1 SQVTM, CDR2 ANQGSEA. Trimming cost V 1 base and J 0 bases, with 10 bases left between them. The CDR3 spans 14 residues. The source was peripheral blood, collected 28 days after the second dose of the MenACWY control vaccine. V and J are TRBV29-1 and TRBJ2-7, with TRBD1 as a possible D gene (6 bases). The clonotype comes from an adult who received the MenACWY meningococcal vaccine as a control. CDR3 bases: TGCAGCGTTGAAGGACAGGACAACTCCTACGAGCAGTACTTC. Its translation: CSVEGQDNSYEQYF.